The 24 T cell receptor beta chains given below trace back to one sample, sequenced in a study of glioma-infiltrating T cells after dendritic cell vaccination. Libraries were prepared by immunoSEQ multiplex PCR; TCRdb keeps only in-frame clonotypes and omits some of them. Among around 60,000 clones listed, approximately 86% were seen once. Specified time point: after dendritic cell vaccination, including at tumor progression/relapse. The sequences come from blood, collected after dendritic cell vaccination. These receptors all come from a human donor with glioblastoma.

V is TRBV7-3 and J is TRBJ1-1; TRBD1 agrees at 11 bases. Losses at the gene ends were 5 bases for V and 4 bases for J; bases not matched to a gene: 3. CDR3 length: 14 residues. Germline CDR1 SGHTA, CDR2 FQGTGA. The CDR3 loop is CASSPGTGGTEAFF. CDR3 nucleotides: TGTGCCAGCAGCCCCGGGACAGGGGGCACTGAAGCTTTCTTT.

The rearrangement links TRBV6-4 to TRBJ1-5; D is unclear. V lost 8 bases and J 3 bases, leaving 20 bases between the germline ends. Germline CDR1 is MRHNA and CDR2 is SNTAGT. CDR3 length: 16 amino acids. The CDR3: CASPFQGRGINQPQHF. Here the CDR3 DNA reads TGTGCCAGCCCGTTTCAAGGTAGAGGGATCAATCAGCCCCAGCATTTT.

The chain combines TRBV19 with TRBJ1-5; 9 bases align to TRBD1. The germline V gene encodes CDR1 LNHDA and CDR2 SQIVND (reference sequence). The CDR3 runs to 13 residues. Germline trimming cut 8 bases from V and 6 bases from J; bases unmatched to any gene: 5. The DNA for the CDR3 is TGTGCCAGTGGGACAGGGTCCCCTCAGCCCCAGCATTTT. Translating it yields CASGTGSPQPQHF.

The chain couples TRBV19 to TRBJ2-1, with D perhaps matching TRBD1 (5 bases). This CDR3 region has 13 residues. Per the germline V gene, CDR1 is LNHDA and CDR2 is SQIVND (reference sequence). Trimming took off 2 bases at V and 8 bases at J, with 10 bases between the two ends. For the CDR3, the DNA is TGTGCCAGTAGTATATCGGTCAGGGATGAGCAGTTCTTC. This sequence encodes CASSISVRDEQFF.

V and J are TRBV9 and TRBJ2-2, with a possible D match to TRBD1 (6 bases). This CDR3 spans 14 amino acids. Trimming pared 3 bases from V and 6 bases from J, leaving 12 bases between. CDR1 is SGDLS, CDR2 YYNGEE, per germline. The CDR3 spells CASSGRAGAGELFF. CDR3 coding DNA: TGTGCCAGCAGCGGTCGGGCAGGGGCCGGGGAGCTGTTTTTT.

The CDR3 reads CASSLGPGGDIQYF. CDR3 nucleotide sequence: TGTGCCAGCAGCTTAGGGCCGGGTGGAGACATTCAGTACTTC. This chain joins TRBV7-2 and TRBJ2-4; no clear D. The V gene lost 1 base and the J gene lost 8 bases, with 12 bases spanning the gap. Germline lookup yields CDR1 SGHTA and CDR2 FQGNSA. The CDR3 consists of 14 residues.

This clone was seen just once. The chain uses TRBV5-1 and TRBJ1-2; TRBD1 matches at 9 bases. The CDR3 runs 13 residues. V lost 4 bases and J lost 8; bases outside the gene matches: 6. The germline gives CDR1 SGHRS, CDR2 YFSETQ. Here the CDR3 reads CASSPRDRVGYTF. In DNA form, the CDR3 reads TGCGCCAGCAGCCCCCGGGACAGGGTCGGCTACACCTTC.

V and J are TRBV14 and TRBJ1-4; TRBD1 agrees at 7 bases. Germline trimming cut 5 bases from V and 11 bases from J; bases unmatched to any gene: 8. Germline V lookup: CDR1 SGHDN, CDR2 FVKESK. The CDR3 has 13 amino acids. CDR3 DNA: TGTGCCAGCAGCTTGACAGGGAGAGGGAAACTGTTTTTT. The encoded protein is CASSLTGRGKLFF.

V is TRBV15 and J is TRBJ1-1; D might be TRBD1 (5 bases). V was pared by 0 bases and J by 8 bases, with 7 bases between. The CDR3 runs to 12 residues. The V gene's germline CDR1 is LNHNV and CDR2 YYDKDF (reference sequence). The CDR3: CATSREGGEAFF. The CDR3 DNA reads TGTGCCACCAGCAGAGAGGGGGGAGAAGCTTTCTTT.

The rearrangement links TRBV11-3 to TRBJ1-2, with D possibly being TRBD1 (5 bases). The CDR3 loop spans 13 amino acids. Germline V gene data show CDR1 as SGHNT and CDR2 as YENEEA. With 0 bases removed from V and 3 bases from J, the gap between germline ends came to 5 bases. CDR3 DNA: TGTGCCAGCAGCTTAGACAGGGACTATGGCTACACCTTC. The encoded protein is CASSLDRDYGYTF.

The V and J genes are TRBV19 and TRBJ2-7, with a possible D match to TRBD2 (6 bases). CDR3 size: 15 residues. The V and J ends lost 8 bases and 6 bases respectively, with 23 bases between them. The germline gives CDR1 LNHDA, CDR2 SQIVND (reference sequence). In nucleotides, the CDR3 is TGTGCCAGTCGATCCCTGGTGGGTAGCGGATCCGAGCAGTACTTC. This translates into CASRSLVGSGSEQYF.

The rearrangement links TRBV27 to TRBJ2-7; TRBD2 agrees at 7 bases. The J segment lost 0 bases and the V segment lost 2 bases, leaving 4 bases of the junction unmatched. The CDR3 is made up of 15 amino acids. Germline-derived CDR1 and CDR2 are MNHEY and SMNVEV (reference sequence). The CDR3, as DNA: TGTGCCAGCAGTTTAGTCGGGACTAACTCCTACGAGCAGTACTTC. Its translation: CASSLVGTNSYEQYF.

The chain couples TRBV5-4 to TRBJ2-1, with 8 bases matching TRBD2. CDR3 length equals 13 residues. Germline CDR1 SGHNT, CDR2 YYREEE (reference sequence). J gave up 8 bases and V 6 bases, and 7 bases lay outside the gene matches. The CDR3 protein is CASTTGTRDEQFF. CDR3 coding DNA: TGTGCCAGCACGACCGGGACTAGAGATGAGCAGTTCTTC. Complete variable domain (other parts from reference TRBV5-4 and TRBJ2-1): ETGVTQSPTHLIKTRGQQVTLRCSSQSGHNTVSWYQQALGQGPQFIFQYYREEENGRGNFPPRFSGLQFPNYSSELNVNALELDDSALYLCASTTGTRDEQFFGPGTRLTVL.

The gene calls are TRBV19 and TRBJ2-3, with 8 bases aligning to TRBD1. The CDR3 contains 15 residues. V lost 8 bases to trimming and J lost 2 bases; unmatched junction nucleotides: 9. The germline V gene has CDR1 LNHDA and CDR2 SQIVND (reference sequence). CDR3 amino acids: CASRQQGAITDTQYF. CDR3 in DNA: TGTGCCAGTCGCCAGCAGGGGGCTATCACAGATACGCAGTATTTT.

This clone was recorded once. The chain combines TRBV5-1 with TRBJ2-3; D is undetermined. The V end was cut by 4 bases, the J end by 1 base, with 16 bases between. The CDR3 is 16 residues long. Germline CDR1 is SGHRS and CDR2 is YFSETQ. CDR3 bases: TGCGCCAGCAGCCTGGGGTCGGTTTCGGGCACAGATACGCAGTATTTT. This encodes CASSLGSVSGTDTQYF.

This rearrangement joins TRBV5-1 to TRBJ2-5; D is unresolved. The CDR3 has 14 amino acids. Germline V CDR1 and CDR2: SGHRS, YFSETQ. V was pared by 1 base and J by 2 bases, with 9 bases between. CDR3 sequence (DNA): TGCGCCAGCAGCTTGCAACAGCTTCAAGAGACCCAGTACTTC. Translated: CASSLQQLQETQYF.

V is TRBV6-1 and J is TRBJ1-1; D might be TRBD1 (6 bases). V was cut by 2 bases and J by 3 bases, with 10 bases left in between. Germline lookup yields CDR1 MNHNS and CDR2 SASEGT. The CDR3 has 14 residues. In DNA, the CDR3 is TGTGCCAGCAGTGAAACGGGGGGCTACACTGAAGCTTTCTTT. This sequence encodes CASSETGGYTEAFF.

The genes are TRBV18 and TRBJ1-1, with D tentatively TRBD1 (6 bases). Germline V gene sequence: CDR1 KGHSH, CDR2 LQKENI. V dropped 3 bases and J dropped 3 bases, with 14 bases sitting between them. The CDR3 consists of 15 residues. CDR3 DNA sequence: TGTGCCAGCTCACCGGAGACAGGAGGAGACACTGAAGCTTTCTTT. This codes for CASSPETGGDTEAFF. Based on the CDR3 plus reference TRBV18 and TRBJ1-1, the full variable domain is NAGVMQNPRHLVRRRGQEARLRCSPMKGHSHVYWYRQLPEEGLKFMVYLQKENIIDESGMPKERFSAEFPKEGPSILRIQQVVRGDSAAYFCASSPETGGDTEAFFGQGTRLTVV.

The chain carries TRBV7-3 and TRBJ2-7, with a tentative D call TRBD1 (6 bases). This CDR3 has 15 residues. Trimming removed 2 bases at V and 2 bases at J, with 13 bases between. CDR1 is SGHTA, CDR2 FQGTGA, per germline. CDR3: CASSLFVGGAYEQYF. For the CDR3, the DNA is TGTGCCAGCAGCTTATTTGTTGGGGGCGCCTACGAGCAGTACTTC.

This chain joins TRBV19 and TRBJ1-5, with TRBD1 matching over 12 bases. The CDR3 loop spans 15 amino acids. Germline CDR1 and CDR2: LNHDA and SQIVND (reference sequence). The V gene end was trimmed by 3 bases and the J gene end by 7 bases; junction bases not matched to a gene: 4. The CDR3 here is CASSMGTGGGQPQHF. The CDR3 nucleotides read TGTGCCAGTAGTATGGGGACAGGGGGCGGACAGCCCCAGCATTTT. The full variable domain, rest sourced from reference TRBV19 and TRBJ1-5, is DGGITQSPKYLFRKEGQNVTLSCEQNLNHDAMYWYRQDPGQGLRLIYYSQIVNDFQKGDIAEGYSVSREKKESFPLTVTSAQKNPTAFYLCASSMGTGGGQPQHFGDGTRLSIL.

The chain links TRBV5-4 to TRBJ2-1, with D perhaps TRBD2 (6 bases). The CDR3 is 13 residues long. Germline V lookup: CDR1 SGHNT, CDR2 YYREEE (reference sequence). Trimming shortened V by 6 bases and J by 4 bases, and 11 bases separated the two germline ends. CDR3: CASTMGGYNEQFF. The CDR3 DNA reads TGTGCCAGCACCATGGGGGGTTACAATGAGCAGTTCTTC.

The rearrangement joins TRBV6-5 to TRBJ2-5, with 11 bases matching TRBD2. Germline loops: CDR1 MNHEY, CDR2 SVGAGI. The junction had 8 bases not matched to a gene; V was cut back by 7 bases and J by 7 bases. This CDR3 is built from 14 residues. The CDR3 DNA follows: TGTGCCAGCACCGGGACTAGCGGCCTGGGGACCCAGTACTTC. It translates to CASTGTSGLGTQYF.

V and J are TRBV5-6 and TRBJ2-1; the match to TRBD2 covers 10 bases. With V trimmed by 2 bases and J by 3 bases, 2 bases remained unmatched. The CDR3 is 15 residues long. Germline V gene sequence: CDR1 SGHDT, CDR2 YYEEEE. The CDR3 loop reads CASSFGTSVYNEQFF. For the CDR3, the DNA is TGTGCCAGCAGCTTCGGGACTAGCGTCTACAATGAGCAGTTCTTC.

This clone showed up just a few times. DNA of the CDR3: TGTGCCAGCAGCGGGGCGACAGTGAGTAGCTATGGCTACACCTTC. Protein: CASSGATVSSYGYTF. The chain joins TRBV5-5 to TRBJ1-2; D might be TRBD1 (5 bases). Germline V gives CDR1 SGHKS, CDR2 YYEKEE (reference sequence). The CDR3 length is 15 residues. Trimming left V 4 bases short and J 4 bases short, with 17 bases between.